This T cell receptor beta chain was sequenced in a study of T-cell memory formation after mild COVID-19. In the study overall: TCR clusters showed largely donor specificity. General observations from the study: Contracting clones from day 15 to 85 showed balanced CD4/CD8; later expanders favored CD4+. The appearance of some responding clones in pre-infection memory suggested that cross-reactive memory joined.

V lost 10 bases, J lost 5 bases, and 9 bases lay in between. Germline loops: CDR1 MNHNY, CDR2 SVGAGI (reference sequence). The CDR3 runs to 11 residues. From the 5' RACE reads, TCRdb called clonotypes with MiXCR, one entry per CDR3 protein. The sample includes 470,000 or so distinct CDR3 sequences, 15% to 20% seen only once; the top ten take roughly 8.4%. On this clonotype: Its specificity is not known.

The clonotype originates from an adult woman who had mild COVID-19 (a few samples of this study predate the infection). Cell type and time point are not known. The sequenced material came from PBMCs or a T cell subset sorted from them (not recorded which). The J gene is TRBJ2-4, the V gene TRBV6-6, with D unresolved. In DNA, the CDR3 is TGTGCCATTCTAAGTGAAAACATTCAGTACTTC. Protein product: CAILSENIQYF.